The rows below give T cell receptor beta chains drawn from one sample of a study of response to subunit inactivated influenza vaccine. Each CDR3 protein is one row after TCRdb ran MiXCR on the RT-PCR reads. Counted here are approximately 570,000 distinct CDR3 sequences, under 9% occurring once; the ten biggest clones make up 10% to 15%. The sample was PBMCs from blood, taken around 2 years after vaccination. These receptors came from a man between 50 and 75 years old who received an inactivated influenza vaccine. Both conserved end residues are part of each CDR3. Fields, in order: V gene, clone size, J gene, D gene, CDR3 DNA, CDR3 protein. A D gene is named only where the DNA matches it firmly. Clone size is given for some rows only: seen once, a few or many times, or a class if the clone is expanded.

V: TRBV12-3/TRBV12-4
size: .
J: TRBJ2-6
D: .
DNA: TGTGCCAGCAGTTTCCCTGCTCCCCGGAGTCGCGGGGGCGGACTCGTCTCTGGGGCCAACGTCCTGACTTTC
CDR3: CASSFPAPRSRGGGLVSGANVLTF

V: TRBV15
size: .
J: TRBJ2-2
D: .
DNA: TGTGCCACCAGCAGAGTAAGGAGTAACACCGGGGAGCTGTTTTTT
CDR3: CATSRVRSNTGELFF

V: TRBV6-5
size: .
J: TRBJ1-3
D: .
DNA: TGTGCCAGCATCGGGGGAGGAAACACCATATATTTT
CDR3: CASIGGGNTIYF

V: TRBV29-1
size: many
J: TRBJ1-1
D: .
DNA: TGCAGCGTTGAGAATTTGGACCGTTCAGCTTTCTTT
CDR3: CSVENLDRSAFF

V: TRBV20-1
size: .
J: TRBJ2-5
D: TRBD2
DNA: TGCAGTGCTTACCCGGGACTAGCGGGAGGAAGGGAGACCCAGTACTTC
CDR3: CSAYPGLAGGRETQYF

V: TRBV27
size: .
J: TRBJ2-2
D: TRBD2
DNA: TGTGCCAGCAGTTTAAGGCAGGCGAGCGGGAGGCCCTCCCCGAACACCGGGGAGCTGTTTTTT
CDR3: CASSLRQASGRPSPNTGELFF

V: TRBV12-3/TRBV12-4
size: .
J: TRBJ1-6
D: .
DNA: TGTGCCAGCAGTTTAGCCGGGCAGGGTTCACTCCTCCACTTT
CDR3: CASSLAGQGSLLHF

V: TRBV4-3
size: .
J: TRBJ2-1
D: TRBD2
DNA: TGCGCCAGCAGCCAAGCCACTCAGCGGGAGAGTGGGAATGAGCAGTTCTTC
CDR3: CASSQATQRESGNEQFF

V: TRBV20-1
size: few
J: TRBJ2-3
D: .
DNA: TGCAGTGCTAGAGATTTCCCCAGGGGCACAGATACGCAGTATTTT
CDR3: CSARDFPRGTDTQYF

V: TRBV20-1
size: .
J: TRBJ2-7
D: TRBD1
DNA: TGCAGTGCTAGAGATTTCGGGACAGGCCTCTACGAGCAGTACTTC
CDR3: CSARDFGTGLYEQYF

V: TRBV27
size: .
J: TRBJ2-2
D: .
DNA: TGTGCCAGCAGTTTATTGACTCCCACCGGGGAGCTGTTTTTT
CDR3: CASSLLTPTGELFF

V: TRBV18
size: once
J: TRBJ2-3
D: TRBD2
DNA: TGTGCCAGCTCACCGGCTAGCGGGATACTCCTAACTAGCACAAATACGCAGTATTTT
CDR3: CASSPASGILLTSTNTQYF

V: TRBV28
size: .
J: TRBJ2-7
D: .
DNA: TGTGCCAGCAGACCTCCCTTGAATTTCTACGAGCAGTACTTC
CDR3: CASRPPLNFYEQYF

V: TRBV29-1
size: .
J: TRBJ1-1
D: TRBD1
DNA: TGCAGCGCCAAGGGACAGGCTATCACTGAAGCTTTCTTT
CDR3: CSAKGQAITEAFF

V: TRBV25-1
size: .
J: TRBJ2-7
D: .
DNA: TGTGCCAGCAGTGAATCGGGGGTCATAAGCTACGAGCAGTACTTC
CDR3: CASSESGVISYEQYF

V: TRBV6-1
size: few
J: TRBJ1-3
D: .
DNA: TGTGCCAGCAACCCCCTGTCTGGAAACACCATATATTTT
CDR3: CASNPLSGNTIYF

V: TRBV5-1
size: many
J: TRBJ2-1
D: .
DNA: TGCGCCAGCAGCCAACTAGTTGCCCGAAACAATGAGCAGTTCTTC
CDR3: CASSQLVARNNEQFF

V: TRBV6-2/TRBV6-3
size: many
J: TRBJ1-2
D: .
DNA: TGTGCCAGCAGTCCCAGGACAGAAGTTAGAAGTAACTATGGCTACACCTTC
CDR3: CASSPRTEVRSNYGYTF

V: TRBV3-1
size: many
J: TRBJ1-6
D: .
DNA: TGTGCCAGCAGCCAAACCAGGTCGGGTTCACCCCTCCACTTT
CDR3: CASSQTRSGSPLHF

V: TRBV12-3/TRBV12-4
size: many
J: TRBJ1-1
D: .
DNA: TGTGCCAGCAGTTTAGTAGTGGGGAGTGGCACTGAAGCTTTCTTT
CDR3: CASSLVVGSGTEAFF

V: TRBV20-1
size: many
J: TRBJ1-2
D: .
DNA: TGCAGTGCTTCCGCCAACTATGGCTACACCTTC
CDR3: CSASANYGYTF

V: TRBV7-9
size: .
J: TRBJ2-5
D: .
DNA: TGTGCCAGCAGCTTAGGTGCCGACCATCTGGAGACCCAGTACTTC
CDR3: CASSLGADHLETQYF

V: TRBV2
size: .
J: TRBJ1-4
D: .
DNA: TGTGCCAGCAGTGAATCCAGAGCCACAACTAATGAAAAACTGTTTTTT
CDR3: CASSESRATTNEKLFF

V: TRBV29-1
size: .
J: TRBJ2-3
D: .
DNA: TGCAGCGTTGAACAGGGCACAGATACGCAGTATTTT
CDR3: CSVEQGTDTQYF

V: TRBV5-1
size: many
J: TRBJ2-2
D: .
DNA: TGCGCCAGCAGCTTCATCTCTAGCGTAGCCGGGGAGCTGTTTTTT
CDR3: CASSFISSVAGELFF

V: TRBV28
size: .
J: TRBJ2-5
D: .
DNA: TGTGCCAGCAGTTCCCCGCCCACGGGAAGGGCAGAGACCCAGTACTTC
CDR3: CASSSPPTGRAETQYF

V: TRBV5-1
size: .
J: TRBJ1-3
D: .
DNA: TGCGCCAGCAGCTTGGCCGGTCTGAATGGAAACACCATATATTTT
CDR3: CASSLAGLNGNTIYF

V: TRBV9
size: few
J: TRBJ2-3
D: TRBD2
DNA: TGTGCCAGCAGCGTGAGCGGGGGGCCCGATACGCAGTATTTT
CDR3: CASSVSGGPDTQYF

V: TRBV12-5
size: .
J: TRBJ1-1
D: TRBD1
DNA: TGTGCTAGTGGCCCTGGGACAGGGGGGACTGAAGCTTTCTTT
CDR3: CASGPGTGGTEAFF

V: TRBV6-2/TRBV6-3
size: .
J: TRBJ2-7
D: .
DNA: TGTGCCAGCAGTTACGGCTTGGCCTCTTCCTACGAGCAGTACTTC
CDR3: CASSYGLASSYEQYF

V: TRBV20-1
size: .
J: TRBJ2-1
D: .
DNA: TGCAGTGCTAGCGGGGGCTACAATGAGCAGTTCTTC
CDR3: CSASGGYNEQFF

V: TRBV6-1
size: few
J: TRBJ2-5
D: .
DNA: TGTGCCAGCAGTGATCCCCGGCAGGGGATGTACCAAGAGACCCAGTACTTC
CDR3: CASSDPRQGMYQETQYF

V: TRBV12-3/TRBV12-4
size: .
J: TRBJ1-6
D: .
DNA: TGTGCCAGCAGTTTGAGTACAGATCCGAATTCACCCCTCCACTTT
CDR3: CASSLSTDPNSPLHF

V: TRBV7-2
size: many
J: TRBJ1-1
D: .
DNA: TGTGCCAGCAGCGTGACAGCTCTGAACACTGAAGCTTTCTTT
CDR3: CASSVTALNTEAFF

V: TRBV7-9
size: many
J: TRBJ2-7
D: .
DNA: TGTGCCAGCAGCACAGGGATCTCCTACGAGCAGTACTTC
CDR3: CASSTGISYEQYF

V: TRBV29-1
size: .
J: TRBJ1-3
D: .
DNA: TGCAGCGTTTCGGACACTAACTCTGGAAACACCATATATTTT
CDR3: CSVSDTNSGNTIYF

V: TRBV5-1
size: few
J: TRBJ2-7
D: TRBD2
DNA: TGCGCCAGCAGCCACTATAGCGGGAGCGCCTACGAGCAGTACTTC
CDR3: CASSHYSGSAYEQYF

V: TRBV6-1
size: few
J: TRBJ2-3
D: TRBD2
DNA: TGTGCCAGCAGCAGCCCGACTAGCGCGTTGGGCACAGATACGCAGTATTTT
CDR3: CASSSPTSALGTDTQYF

V: TRBV7-2
size: .
J: TRBJ2-1
D: .
DNA: TGTGCCAGCAGCCCGGGGACATGGGGCCTCAATGAGCAGTTCTTC
CDR3: CASSPGTWGLNEQFF

V: TRBV29-1
size: .
J: TRBJ1-1
D: .
DNA: TGCAGCGTTTCTGTTTCGGGTCCGGGCAGGATGGTTAACACTGAAGCTTTCTTT
CDR3: CSVSVSGPGRMVNTEAFF

V: TRBV20-1
size: many
J: TRBJ2-7
D: .
DNA: TGCAGTGCTACCGACAGAAGCTCCTACGAGCAGTACTTC
CDR3: CSATDRSSYEQYF

V: TRBV20-1
size: .
J: TRBJ1-5
D: TRBD1
DNA: TGCAGTGCGAGCGACAGGGGGCTTTATAGCAATCAGCCCCAGCATTTT
CDR3: CSASDRGLYSNQPQHF

V: TRBV12-3/TRBV12-4
size: many
J: TRBJ1-4
D: TRBD1
DNA: TGTGCCAGCAGCGGACAGGGGCGAATGGGAACTAATGAAAAACTGTTTTTT
CDR3: CASSGQGRMGTNEKLFF

V: TRBV25-1
size: .
J: TRBJ2-5
D: TRBD2
DNA: TGTGCCAGCAGTGACTTAGCGGGGGGGCCGGGCAACTCCCAGTACTTC
CDR3: CASSDLAGGPGNSQYF